This T cell receptor (beta chain) is drawn from a study of cytomegalovirus exposure and HLA in healthy donors (dated by TCRdb to about 2017). Regarding the research as a whole: An earlier analysis of approximately 640 of the donors reported more than 250 Gb of sequence data and 117 million unique TCR beta sequences from roughly 180 million T cells. The later analysis used no new phenotypic data to find candidate immune exposures, relying instead on TCR beta sequences and their occurrence across donors. In an earlier analysis of several hundred of the donors, high-throughput TCR beta sequencing was used to judge whether each TCR beta V gene segment behaved as functional or pseudogenic. High-throughput TCR immunosequencing, statistical association of individual TCRs with disease status, and machine learning were combined to predict cytomegalovirus infection status. Of the 350 to 450 genotyped donors, over 70% fell in the genetic ancestry cluster associated with self-reported Caucasian donors. Because of strong linkage in the cohort, roughly five DR-DQ haplotypes were treated as single units for association and clustering. The aim of the study was to test whether cataloging public T cell receptors could identify signatures of past pathogen exposure. The study profiled the T cell repertoires of hundreds of subjects by immunosequencing and related them to cytomegalovirus serostatus. Alongside the repertoire data, information on donor age, sex, ethnicity and CMV serostatus was compiled. Approximately 310 gigabases of sequencing data and tens of millions of unique TCR sequences were included in an early release covering several hundred HLA-typed donors. A later analysis re-analyzed previously published TCR beta repertoires from about 730 donors and added high-resolution HLA genotyping to study TCR occurrence patterns. Every discovery cohort repertoire had been produced on one sequencing platform. Besides the first cohort of roughly 700 subjects, a separate validation cohort made up of around 120 different subjects was used. Across 398 genotyped donors of the cohort, an average of roughly 200,000 unique TCR beta nucleotide sequences per donor were sequenced, and roughly 18% of those sequences were non-productive. Typing coverage differed by locus: A, B, C, DRB1 and DQB1 were typed in about 629-640 donors, DQA1 in about 500, DPA1 in nearly 610, and DPB1 in 450 to 490. HLA typing included class I and class II loci at four-digit resolution. Genome-wide SNP genotypes for about 65% of the roughly 670 donors were used in a later genetic analysis, which treated that subset as a discovery cohort.

The investigation overall reported the following: An association between a missense DCLRE1C variant and V-gene and J-gene trimming of TCR beta chains was found in a later genetic analysis and replicated in an independent cohort. A later analysis associated about 17,000 TCR beta sequences with specific HLA alleles at a false discovery rate of 0.05. In a later analysis, HLA-associated TCR beta chains were found to be more clonally expanded and to have lower generation probabilities than equally common non-associated chains. Linkage disequilibrium might explain the correlated functional status among segregating V segments, but an unknown experimental factor could not be ruled out. The study listed approximately 150 TCR beta chains as associated with cytomegalovirus. Broadly in line with IMGT annotations, most TCR beta V segments showed up in productive rearrangements about 90% or about 30% of the time in an earlier analysis of some 590 of the donors. The only immune exposure information available for the cohort was CMV serostatus. In a later analysis, the rate of TCR association differed among HLA loci, with DRB1 alleles having the most associated TCRs and HLA-C alleles having the fewest. Sequencing depth was assumed to be roughly uniform across donors in the presence/absence analyses, though that assumption may not hold. A later analysis found that most CMV-associated TCR beta chains appeared HLA-restricted, with HLA associations seemingly driven largely by CMV exposure. In vitro tests confirmed that three of the cytomegalovirus-associated TCR beta chains recognize cytomegalovirus antigens. In a later genetic analysis, fewer N-insertions in productive TCRs were reported among donors in an Asian-associated ancestry cluster than the roughly 700-donor mean. Most TCR sequences were seen in very few donors, while some public TCRs were found in many individuals. A cluster of highly shared sequence variants was judged likely to represent a technical artifact of the sequencing pipeline. The authors suggested that the approach could potentially be generalized to other disease states and immunological phenotypes. HLA typing was unavailable for some donors at each locus, so association tests used only the typed subset. In a later analysis, several top co-occurrence clusters were reported to appear linked to parvovirus B19, influenza, CMV and Epstein-Barr virus. The classifier was reported to diagnose cytomegalovirus status with high specificity and sensitivity in both the original and validation cohorts. The cohort was sequenced for TCR beta chains only, and without alpha or paired-chain data the features that could be detected were limited. Because counts were too low, 15 to 20 rarely observed V segments, including chromosome 9 orphons, were left out of the earlier analysis of roughly 600 of the donors. A further reported finding was that TCR beta sequences accurately predicted the HLA-A and HLA-B alleles for most subjects in the first cohort. Strong co-occurrence of HLA alleles, especially DR and DQ, made assigning TCR associations to individual alleles difficult.

The cohort was made up of hundreds of healthy bone marrow donors. All cohort members were sampled while nominally healthy, although unrecorded immune exposures were likely present. The donor was CMV seronegative and was included in the group of approximately 350 seronegative cohort members. A peripheral blood sample was collected from each donor, and TCR beta sequencing was performed on peripheral blood mononuclear cells. The Qiagen DNeasy Blood Extraction Kit was used to extract genomic DNA from the blood cell samples. The library relied on the immunoSEQ multiplex PCR assay. For the multiplex PCR, a mixture combining 60 forward primers for TCR Vbeta segments and 13 reverse primers for TCR Jbeta segments was used. A multiplex PCR assay on genomic DNA amplified the CDR3 region of rearranged TCR beta genes. The Illumina HiSeq System was used to sequence the amplified TCR beta libraries as 87-base-pair reads. Turning to the authors' computational methods: A later analysis tallied 70 million to 100 million unique TCR beta chains across the 610 or so repertoires, and approximately 11 million of those chains were shared by two or more donors. Raw reads were error-corrected and collapsed into unique sequences with a nearest-neighbor algorithm that merged closely related sequences to remove PCR and sequencing errors. V, D and J gene segments were assigned by aligning CDR3 sequences to IMGT reference sequences. For a sequence to be retained, at least a six-nucleotide match to both a V gene segment and a J gene segment was required. A rearrangement was called productive if the CDR3 had no stop codons and remained in frame with V and J, and every other rearrangement was called non-productive. CDR3 was defined by IMGT convention, running from the second conserved V-encoded cysteine to the conserved J-encoded phenylalanine. Sequences without an unambiguous match to a single V gene segment were excluded from the earlier analysis of about 600 of the donors. In an earlier analysis of several hundred of the donors, V segments were called functional above 56.7% productive rearrangements and were called segregating when the between-donor standard deviation exceeded 5%. To diagnose cytomegalovirus status from the catalog of TCR beta chain sequences, a statistical classification framework was built. In a later analysis, TCR nucleotide sequences were compared against IMGT/GENE-DB human TR gene sequences so that V and J genes could be assigned. The TCRdist pipeline was used in a later analysis to assign CDR3 sequences and most-parsimonious VDJ recombination scenarios. In a later analysis, each TCR beta chain was defined by its CDR3 amino acid sequence together with its V-gene family, and reads without a unique V-gene family were excluded. To address suspected cross-contamination and a sequencing artifact, a later analysis removed over 500 highly shared, low-generation-probability nucleotide sequences. A later analysis calculated a clonal expansion index for each public chain from normalized within-repertoire ranks of inferred template counts. In a later analysis, generation probabilities were computed using a VDJ recombination model fitted to out-of-frame rearrangements, and the results were checked against IGoR. In a later analysis, hypergeometric tests were used to score TCR-TCR, TCR-HLA and TCR-CMV co-occurrence, with a repertoire-size bias correction applied to TCR pairs. A later analysis estimated false discovery rates by permuting HLA or CMV assignments 20 times. In a later analysis, co-occurring TCRs were grouped using DBSCAN, and TCRdist sequence similarity was added for clustering within HLA-allele-positive subsets. For co-occurrence clustering, repertoires with fewer than 30,000 or more than 120,000 public chains were excluded, along with roughly 5 repertoires with anomalous nucleotide sharing. In TCRdb, the immuneACCESS table is reduced to in-frame sequences with V and J assigned. These tables do not hold every clone; where another copy was compared, an unresolved V gene accounts for under half, and the others remain unexplained. The DNA gave D and trimming, while V, J and clone size come from that table. Across this sample there are some 160,000 clones, with less than 90% seen only once. Roughly 2.5% of the sample goes to the ten largest clones.

Turning to this clone: The antigen it binds to is not known. No qualities accompany the bases; no much larger clone lies one base away.

The source is a boy aged 2 to 10 in good health and CMV-seronegative. The sequenced sample consisted of PBMCs.

In nucleotide form, the sequence is TGCGCCAGCAGCTTGGGACAGGGGGCTGACACCGGGGAGCTGTTTTTT. It codes for CASSLGQGADTGELFF. Recombination connected TRBV5-1 to TRBJ2-2; TRBD1 fits 10 bases in the junction. CDR1 and CDR2 are drawn from the germline V gene: SGHRS, YFSETQ. Trimming takes 0 bases off V and 3 bases off J; junction bases not matched to a gene: 2. Including cysteine and phenylalanine, the CDR3 has 16 amino acids. Only the CDR3 DNA is retained, 48 bases long and in frame from the first base.